This T cell receptor beta chain was profiled in a study of blood T cell repertoires in COVID-19. Whole-study context: The United States, Italy and Spain were the sources of the acute and convalescent COVID-19 samples. Nucleic acid was either cDNA or gDNA, and it came from T cells, B-cell-depleted T cells, or PBMCs.

The authors' processing: Reference gene primer amplification gave nucleated cell count estimates. Assay used: immunoSEQ multiplex PCR; TCRdb lists only in-frame clones, some missing. V and J calls and clone size are those listed in that table; D and trimming were worked out from the DNA. This sample has approximately 150,000 clones, with around 82% found just once. This CDR3 has 15 residues. J was trimmed by 4 bases and V by 3 bases; bases with no gene match: 6. Germline V gene data show CDR1 as SGHRS and CDR2 as YFSETQ. In its sample, this clone was seen once. The genes are TRBV5-1 and TRBJ2-3; the match to TRBD2 covers 9 bases. The source material was peripheral blood. The receptor was isolated from a woman aged 70-85 years who had recovered from COVID-19. CDR3 sequence (DNA): TGCGCCAGCAGCTGGGGACTAGCTTGGGCAGATACGCAGTATTTT. Protein sequence: CASSWGLAWADTQYF.